The T cell receptor beta chain described here comes from a study of T cell repertoires in cytomegalovirus infection. Study summary: The authors relied on CMV epitopes, both recently identified HLA-C-restricted and well-studied HLA-B-restricted. Matching HLA type, along with CMV infection, was indicated by public TCR beta signatures.

Germline CDR1 reads MNHNS; CDR2 reads SASEGT. Trimming cost V 6 bases and J 2 bases, with 12 bases left between them. The CDR3 extends over 14 amino acids. TCRdb independently ran MiXCR on the reads; one entry per CDR3 protein. There are hundreds of thousands of distinct CDR3 sequences in the sample; roughly 46% occur only once, and roughly two fifths lies in the top ten. Study results and limitations: Cumulative public TCR beta family frequency identified CMV carriers with the relevant HLA. Clonotype analysis showed dominance of the ex vivo response by HLA-C-restricted CMV-specific TCR beta clonotypes.

With respect to this clonotype: The antigen is not known.

The receptor was isolated from a human donor in good health (CMV status not recorded). Some clones in this sample may be carry-over from other donors' samples. The input for sequencing was cultured PBMCs, taken from culture after CMV antigen stimulation. The J gene is TRBJ2-3, the V gene TRBV6-1, with a possible D match to TRBD1 (5 bases). CDR3 amino acids: CASRADRSTDTQYF. CDR3 bases: TGTGCCAGCAGAGCCGACAGATCCACAGATACGCAGTATTTT.